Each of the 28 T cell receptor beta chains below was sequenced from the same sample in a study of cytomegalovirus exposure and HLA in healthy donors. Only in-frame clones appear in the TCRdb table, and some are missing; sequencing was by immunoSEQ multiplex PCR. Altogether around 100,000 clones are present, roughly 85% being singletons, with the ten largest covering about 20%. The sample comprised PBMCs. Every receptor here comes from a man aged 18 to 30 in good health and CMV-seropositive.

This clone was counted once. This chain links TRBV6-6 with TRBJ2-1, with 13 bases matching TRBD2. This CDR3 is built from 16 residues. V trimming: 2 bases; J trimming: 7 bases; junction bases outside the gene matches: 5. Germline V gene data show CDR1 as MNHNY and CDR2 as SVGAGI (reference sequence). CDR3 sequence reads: CASSYGAGLAGNEQFF. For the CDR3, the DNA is TGTGCCAGCAGTTACGGGGCGGGACTAGCGGGAAATGAGCAGTTCTTC.

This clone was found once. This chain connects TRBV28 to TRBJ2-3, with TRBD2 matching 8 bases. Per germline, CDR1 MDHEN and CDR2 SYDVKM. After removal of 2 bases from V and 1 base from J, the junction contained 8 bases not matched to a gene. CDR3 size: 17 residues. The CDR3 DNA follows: TGTGCCAGCAGTTTACATGGCGGGAGGCCCGGCACAGATACGCAGTATTTT. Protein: CASSLHGGRPGTDTQYF.

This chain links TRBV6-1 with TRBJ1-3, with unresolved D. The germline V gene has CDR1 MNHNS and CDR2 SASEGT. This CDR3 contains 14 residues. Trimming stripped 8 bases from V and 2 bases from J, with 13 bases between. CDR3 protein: CASLRFGTGNTIYF. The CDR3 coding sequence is TGTGCCAGCTTGCGCTTCGGGACTGGAAACACCATATATTTT.

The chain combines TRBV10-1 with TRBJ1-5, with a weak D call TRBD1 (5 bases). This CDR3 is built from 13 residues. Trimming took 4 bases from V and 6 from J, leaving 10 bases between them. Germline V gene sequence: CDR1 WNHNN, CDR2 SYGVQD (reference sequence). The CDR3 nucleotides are TGCGCCAGCAGTGGGGGGGTGGGTCAGCCCCAGCATTTT. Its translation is CASSGGVGQPQHF.

In nucleotides, the CDR3 is TGTGCCAGCAGTGAGGGGACTAGCGTCACAGATACGCAGTATTTT. This encodes CASSEGTSVTDTQYF. The chain is built from TRBV25-1 and TRBJ2-3; 10 nucleotides match TRBD2. Per the germline V gene, CDR1 is MGHDK and CDR2 is SYGVNS. The CDR3 runs to 15 residues. V was pared by 3 bases and J by 2 bases, with 2 bases of the junction left unmatched.

The CDR3 region is CASRINRGVMETQYF. CDR3 nucleotide sequence: TGTGCCAGCAGGATAAACAGGGGTGTCATGGAGACCCAGTACTTC. The chain employs TRBV2 and TRBJ2-5, with 7 nucleotides matching TRBD1. The CDR3 has 15 residues. Per the germline V gene, CDR1 is SNHLY and CDR2 is FYNNEI. V lost 6 bases and J lost 5; bases outside the gene matches: 12.

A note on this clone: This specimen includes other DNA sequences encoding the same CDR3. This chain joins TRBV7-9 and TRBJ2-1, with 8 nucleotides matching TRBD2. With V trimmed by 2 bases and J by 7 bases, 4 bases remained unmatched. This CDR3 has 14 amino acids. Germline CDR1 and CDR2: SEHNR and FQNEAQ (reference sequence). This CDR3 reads CASSLSSGSNEQFF. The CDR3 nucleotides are TGTGCCAGCAGCTTATCGAGCGGGAGTAATGAGCAGTTCTTC. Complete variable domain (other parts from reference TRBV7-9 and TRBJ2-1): DTGVSQNPRHKITKRGQNVTFRCDPISEHNRLYWYRQTLGQGPEFLTYFQNEAQLEKSRLLSDRFSAERPKGSFSTLEIQRTEQGDSAMYLCASSLSSGSNEQFFGPGTRLTVL.

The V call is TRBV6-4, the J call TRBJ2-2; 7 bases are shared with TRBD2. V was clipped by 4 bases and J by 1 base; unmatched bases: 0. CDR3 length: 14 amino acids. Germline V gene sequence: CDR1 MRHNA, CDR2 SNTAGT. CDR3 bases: TGTGCCAGCAGTGCTAGCGGGAACACCGGGGAGCTGTTTTTT. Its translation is CASSASGNTGELFF.

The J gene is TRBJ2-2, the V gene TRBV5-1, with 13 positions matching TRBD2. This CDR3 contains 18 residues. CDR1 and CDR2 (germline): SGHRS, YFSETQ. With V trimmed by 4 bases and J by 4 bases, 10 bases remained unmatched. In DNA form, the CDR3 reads TGCGCCAGCAGCCCCCCACTAGCGGGAGGGCCGGGCACCGGGGAGCTGTTTTTT. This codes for CASSPPLAGGPGTGELFF.

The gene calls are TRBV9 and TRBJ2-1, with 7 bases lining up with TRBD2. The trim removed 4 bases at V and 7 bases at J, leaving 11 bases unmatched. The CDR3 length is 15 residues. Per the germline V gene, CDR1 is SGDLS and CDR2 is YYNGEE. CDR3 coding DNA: TGTGCCAGCAGCCCACAAGGCGGGAGATCAAATGAGCAGTTCTTC. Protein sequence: CASSPQGGRSNEQFF.

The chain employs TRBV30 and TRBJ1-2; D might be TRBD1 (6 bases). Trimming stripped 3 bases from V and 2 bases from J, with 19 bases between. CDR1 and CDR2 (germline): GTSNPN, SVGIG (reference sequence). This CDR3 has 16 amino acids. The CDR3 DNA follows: TGTGCCTGGAGCCCTCGGACAGTTGTGGGAAACTATGGCTACACCTTC. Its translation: CAWSPRTVVGNYGYTF.

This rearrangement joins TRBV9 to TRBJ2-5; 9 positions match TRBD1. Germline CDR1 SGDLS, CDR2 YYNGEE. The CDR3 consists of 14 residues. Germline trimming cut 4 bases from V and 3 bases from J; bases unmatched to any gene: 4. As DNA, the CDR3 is TGTGCCAGCAGCATGGGACAGGGAGAAGAGACCCAGTACTTC. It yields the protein CASSMGQGEETQYF.

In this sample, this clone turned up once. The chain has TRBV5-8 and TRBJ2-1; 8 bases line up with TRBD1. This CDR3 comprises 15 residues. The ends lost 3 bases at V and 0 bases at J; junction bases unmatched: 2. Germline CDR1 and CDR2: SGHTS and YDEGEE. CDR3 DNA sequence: TGTGCCAGCAGCTCCACAGGGGGCTCCTACAATGAGCAGTTCTTC. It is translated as CASSSTGGSYNEQFF.

The CDR3 sequence is CASSPRDFTGELFF. The CDR3, as DNA: TGTGCCAGCAGCCCACGGGACTTCACCGGGGAGCTGTTTTTT. The chain joins TRBV7-3 to TRBJ2-2; perhaps TRBD2 as D (6 bases). The CDR3 is 14 amino acids. V was trimmed by 5 bases and J by 4 bases, leaving 11 bases between them. Germline V gene lookup returns CDR1 SGHTA and CDR2 FQGTGA.

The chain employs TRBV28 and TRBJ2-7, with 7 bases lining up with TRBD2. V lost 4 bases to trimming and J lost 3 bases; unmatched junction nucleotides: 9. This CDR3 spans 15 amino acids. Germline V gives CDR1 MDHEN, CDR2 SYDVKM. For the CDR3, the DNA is TGTGCCAGCAGTTATTGGGGGGAGGGTGGCTACGAGCAGTACTTC. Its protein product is CASSYWGEGGYEQYF.

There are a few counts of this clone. The CDR3, as DNA: TGTGCCTGGACTGCTGGGACTAGCGGGAACTACGAGCAGTACTTC. This sequence encodes CAWTAGTSGNYEQYF. The rearrangement uses TRBV30 and TRBJ2-7; 13 positions agree with TRBD2. This CDR3 contains 15 residues. Trimming cost V 4 bases and J 3 bases; bases outside gene matches: 6. Germline lookup yields CDR1 GTSNPN and CDR2 SVGIG (reference sequence). The variable domain in full, with the rest retrieved from reference TRBV30 and TRBJ2-7, is SQTIHQWPATLVQPVGSPLSLECTVEGTSNPNLYWYRQAAGRGLQLLFYSVGIGQISSEVPQNLSASRPQDRQFILSSKKLLLSDSGFYLCAWTAGTSGNYEQYFGPGTRLTVT.

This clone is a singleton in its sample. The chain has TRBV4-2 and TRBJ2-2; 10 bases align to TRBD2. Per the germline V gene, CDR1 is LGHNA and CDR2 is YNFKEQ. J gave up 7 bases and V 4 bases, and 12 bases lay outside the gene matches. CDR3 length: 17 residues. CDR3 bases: TGTGCCAGCAGCCCCACCAGGGCTAGCGGGGGCAACGGGGAGCTGTTTTTT. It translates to CASSPTRASGGNGELFF.

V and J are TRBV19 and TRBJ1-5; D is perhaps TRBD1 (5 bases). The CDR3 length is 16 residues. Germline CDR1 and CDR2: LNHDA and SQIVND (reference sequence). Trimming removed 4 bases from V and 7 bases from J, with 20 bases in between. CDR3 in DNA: TGTGCCAGTAGTACCAGGGCCGCCAGGGTTGTGCAGCCCCAGCATTTT. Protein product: CASSTRAARVVQPQHF.

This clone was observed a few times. In DNA, the CDR3 is TGTGCCAGCAGCTCTACCTACGAGCAGTACTTC. It yields the protein CASSSTYEQYF. The chain uses TRBV5-6 and TRBJ2-7; D gene ambiguous. There are 11 residues in the CDR3. V shed 3 bases and J shed 2 bases, with 3 bases lying between them. Looked up from germline, CDR1 is SGHDT and CDR2 is YYEEEE.

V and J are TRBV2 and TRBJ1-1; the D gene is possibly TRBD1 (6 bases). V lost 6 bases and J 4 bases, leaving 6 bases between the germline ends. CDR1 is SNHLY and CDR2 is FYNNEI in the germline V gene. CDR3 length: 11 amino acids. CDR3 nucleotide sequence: TGTGCCAGCAGAGGGGGCACTGAAGCTTTCTTT. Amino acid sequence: CASRGGTEAFF.

CDR3: CTSSPPGPGLAGVETQYF. CDR3 coding DNA: TGCACCAGCAGCCCACCGGGACCGGGACTAGCGGGAGTGGAGACCCAGTACTTC. V is TRBV1 and J is TRBJ2-5; the DNA was not used to check the table's D call, TRBD2. TRBV1 is marked as a pseudogene. The CDR3 sequence is 18 residues long.

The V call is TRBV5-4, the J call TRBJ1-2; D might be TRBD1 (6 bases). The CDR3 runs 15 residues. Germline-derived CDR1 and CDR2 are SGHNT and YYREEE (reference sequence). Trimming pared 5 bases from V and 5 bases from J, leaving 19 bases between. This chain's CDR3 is CASSAGTSLSYGYTF. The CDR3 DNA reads TGTGCCAGCAGTGCCGGGACATCGCTGTCGTATGGCTACACCTTC.

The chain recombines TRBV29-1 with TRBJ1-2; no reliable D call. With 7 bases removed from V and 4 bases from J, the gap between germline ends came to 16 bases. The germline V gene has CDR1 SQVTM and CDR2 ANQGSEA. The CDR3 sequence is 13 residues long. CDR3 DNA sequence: TGCAGCGGAGCAGGAGGGTCGTCCTATGGCTACACCTTC. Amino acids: CSGAGGSSYGYTF. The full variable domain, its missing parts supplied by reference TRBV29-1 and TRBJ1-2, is SAVISQKPSRDICQRGTSLTIQCQVDSQVTMMFWYRQQPGQSLTLIATANQGSEATYESGFVIDKFPISRPNLTFSTLTVSNMSPEDSSIYLCSGAGGSSYGYTFGSGTRLTVV.

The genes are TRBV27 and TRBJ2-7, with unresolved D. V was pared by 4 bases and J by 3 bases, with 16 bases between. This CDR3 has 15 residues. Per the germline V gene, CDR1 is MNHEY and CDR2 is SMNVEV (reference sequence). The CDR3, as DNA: TGTGCCAGCAGTTCATTGAGCTCTACTGACTACGAGCAGTACTTC. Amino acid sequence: CASSSLSSTDYEQYF.

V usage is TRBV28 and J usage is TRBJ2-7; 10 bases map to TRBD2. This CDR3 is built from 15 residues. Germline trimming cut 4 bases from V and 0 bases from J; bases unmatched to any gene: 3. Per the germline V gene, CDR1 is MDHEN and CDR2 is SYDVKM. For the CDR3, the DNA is TGTGCCAGCAGTTATAGCGGGAGGAGCTCCTACGAGCAGTACGTC. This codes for CASSYSGRSSYEQYV.

CDR3 in amino acids: CASIPRTGAQNGELFF. In DNA form, the CDR3 reads TGTGCCAGTATCCCGCGGACAGGGGCGCAAAACGGGGAGCTGTTTTTT. The chain recombines TRBV19 with TRBJ2-2; TRBD1 matches at 9 bases. Germline V CDR1 and CDR2: LNHDA, SQIVND (reference sequence). The CDR3 consists of 16 residues. The V segment lost 7 bases and the J segment 7 bases; nucleotides outside the gene matches: 13.

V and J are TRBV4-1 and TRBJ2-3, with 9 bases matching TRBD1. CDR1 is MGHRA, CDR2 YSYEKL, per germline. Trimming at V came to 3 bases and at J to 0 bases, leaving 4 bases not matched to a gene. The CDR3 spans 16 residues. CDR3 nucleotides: TGCGCCAGCAGCCAGTACAGGGGGCCCAGCACAGATACGCAGTATTTT. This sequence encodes CASSQYRGPSTDTQYF.

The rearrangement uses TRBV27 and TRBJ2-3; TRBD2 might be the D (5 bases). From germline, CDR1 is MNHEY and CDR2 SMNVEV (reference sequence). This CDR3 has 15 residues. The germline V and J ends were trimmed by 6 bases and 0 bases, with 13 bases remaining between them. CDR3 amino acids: CASSEGRASTDTQYF. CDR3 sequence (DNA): TGTGCCAGCAGCGAGGGAAGGGCTAGCACAGATACGCAGTATTTT.